The 5 T cell receptor beta chains given below trace back to one sample, sequenced in a study of T-cell reconstitution after alpha-beta-depleted transplantation in children. Unique molecular identifiers were used to barcode this TCRbeta library. TCRdb fed the PCR reads into MiXCR, producing one record per CDR3 protein. The sample comprises approximately 300,000 distinct CDR3 sequences, roughly a tenth of which are singletons, and just under 7.5% rests with the top ten. The starting material was PBMCs, obtained before TCRalphabeta/CD19-depleted stem cell transplant. The receptors were sampled from a boy younger than two with acute myeloid leukemia, due to receive a stem cell transplant.

The rearrangement uses TRBV28 and TRBJ2-7; D gene uncertain. CDR1 is MDHEN, CDR2 SYDVKM, per germline. Trimming took off 5 bases at V and 0 bases at J, with 5 bases between the two ends. CDR3 length equals 12 residues. CDR3 coding DNA: TGTGCCAGCAGTGTGAGCTCCTACGAGCAGTACTTC. Encoded protein: CASSVSSYEQYF. Variable domain in full (rest from reference TRBV28 and TRBJ2-7): DVKVTQSSRYLVKRTGEKVFLECVQDMDHENMFWYRQDPGLGLRLIYFSYDVKMKEKGDIPEGYSVSREKKERFSLILESASTNQTSMYLCASSVSSYEQYFGPGTRLTVT.

The sample holds a few counts of this clonotype. The rearrangement uses TRBV11-1 and TRBJ2-1; TRBD2 matches at 9 bases. Germline-derived CDR1 and CDR2 are SGHAT and FQDESV (reference sequence). The CDR3 extends over 19 amino acids. V shed 6 bases and J 0 bases; nucleotides not matched to a gene: 15. The CDR3 spells CASSTTPTLAGFSYNEQFF. The DNA of the CDR3 is TGTGCCAGCAGTACCACCCCAACGCTAGCGGGATTCTCCTACAATGAGCAGTTCTTC. The full variable domain, completed using reference TRBV11-1 and TRBJ2-1, is EAEVAQSPRYKITEKSQAVAFWCDPISGHATLYWYRQILGQGPELLVQFQDESVVDDSQLPKDRFSAERLKGVDSTLKIQPAELGDSAMYLCASSTTPTLAGFSYNEQFFGPGTRLTVL.

V is TRBV6-1 and J is TRBJ2-7, with D tentatively TRBD2 (6 bases). Trimming removed 6 bases from V and 3 bases from J, with 18 bases in between. Per the germline V gene, CDR1 is MNHNS and CDR2 is SASEGT. CDR3 length: 15 amino acids. CDR3: CASSSGLTFHYEQYF. The DNA of the CDR3 is TGTGCCAGCAGCTCGGGACTGACTTTCCACTACGAGCAGTACTTC.

With respect to this clonotype: This clone may be a read error of a much larger clone one base away. The genes are TRBV7-6 and TRBJ2-3; D unresolved. The length of the CDR3 is 15 residues. Trimming stripped 1 base from V and 2 bases from J, with 10 bases between. CDR1 and CDR2 (germline): SGHVS, FNYEAQ. The CDR3 nucleotides read TGTGCCAGCAGCTTAGGGTTCCGTCTCACAGATACGCAGTATTTT. Encoded protein: CASSLGFRLTDTQYF.

This clonotype was detected only a few times. This sequence joins TRBV10-3 and TRBJ1-2, with a tentative D call TRBD1 (5 bases). This CDR3 is 13 amino acids long. Trimming took off 6 bases at V and 3 bases at J, with 11 bases between the two ends. Germline V gene sequence: CDR1 ENHRY, CDR2 SYGVKD. CDR3 sequence reads: CAISPREDYGYTF. In nucleotides, the CDR3 is TGTGCCATCAGCCCCAGGGAGGACTATGGCTACACCTTC.